Given below is one TCR beta chain in context. No antigen is known for it. CDR3 length: 15 residues. The V gene lost 0 bases and the J gene lost 7 bases, with 12 bases spanning the gap. CDR1 MGHRA and CDR2 YSYEKL come from the germline V gene. These data are taken from a study of beta chain features in type 1 diabetes. Findings of the study overall: Shortening that was moderate but significant affected the TCRB CDR3s of Type 1 diabetes patients in all four CD4+ subsets.

As every portion of the isolated RNA was reverse transcribed, the sequencing read expressed TCRB transcripts. TCRdb's copy holds only in-frame clones and misses some; the assay was immunoSEQ multiplex PCR. The sample lists 95,000 to 150,000 clones, approximately 15% occurring once. The gene calls are TRBV4-1 and TRBJ2-2; D unclear. This receptor was identified in a man aged 18 to 29 with type 1 diabetes. Sequencing was carried out using central memory CD4+ T cells from blood. Here the CDR3 reads CASSQEYTFGGELFF. As DNA, the CDR3 is TGCGCCAGCAGCCAAGAATACACATTCGGCGGGGAGCTGTTTTTT.